Detailed here is one T cell receptor (beta chain). The antigen remains unidentified. This sample was taken from a study of T-cell reconstitution after alpha-beta-depleted transplantation in children. Points from the study as a whole: One year post-transplant, T-cell counts and diversity were largely derived from T cells produced anew. Several hundred expanded graft clones reportedly gave rise to the alpha-beta T cells present about two months after transplant. Several patients had high TCRbeta diversity at day 60; it came from surviving recipient T cells and thymic progenitors.

Preparation of the TCRbeta library used unique molecular identifiers. TCRdb re-analysed the PCR reads in MiXCR, keeping a single row per CDR3 protein. This table holds 200,000 to 300,000 distinct CDR3 sequences, roughly 23% found once. This CDR3 comprises 15 residues. CDR1 and CDR2 (germline): SGHTA, FQGNSA. The ends lost 5 bases at V and 0 bases at J; junction bases unmatched: 4. The sequence was collected from a girl aged 2-9 years with Fanconi anemia, due to receive a stem cell transplant. The V call is TRBV7-2, the J call TRBJ2-7; 10 nucleotides line up with TRBD1. Specimen: PBMCs, collected before TCRalphabeta/CD19-depleted stem cell transplant. The CDR3 DNA is TGTGCCAGCAGCGTGACAGGGGGCCTCTCCTACGAGCAGTACTTC. Protein: CASSVTGGLSYEQYF.